The 16 T cell receptor beta chains below all came from one sample that was sequenced in a study of blood T cell repertoires in COVID-19. TCRdb's copy holds only in-frame clones and misses some; the assay was immunoSEQ multiplex PCR. Of more than 150,000 clones detected, 84% appear once; the ten largest clones hold roughly 7.1%. The material sequenced was peripheral blood. The receptors shown here come from a human donor in a cohort sampled during active COVID-19.

V is TRBV11-3 and J is TRBJ2-2; 7 bases fit TRBD2. CDR1 and CDR2 (germline): SGHNT, YENEEA. The CDR3 length is 15 residues. V trimming: 4 bases; J trimming: 0 bases; junction bases outside the gene matches: 2. CDR3 loop: CASSWEGANTGELFF. CDR3 coding DNA: TGTGCCAGCAGCTGGGAGGGCGCGAACACCGGGGAGCTGTTTTTT.

This chain links TRBV5-6 with TRBJ2-2, with D unclear. V was pared by 0 bases and J by 3 bases, with 6 bases between. Germline V gene sequence: CDR1 SGHDT, CDR2 YYEEEE. The CDR3 is made up of 14 amino acids. The chain's CDR3 is CASSLVQYTGELFF. The CDR3, as DNA: TGTGCCAGCAGCTTGGTACAGTACACCGGGGAGCTGTTTTTT.

This sequence joins TRBV2 and TRBJ1-2, with TRBD1 matching over 10 bases. The germline V gene has CDR1 SNHLY and CDR2 FYNNEI. The V gene end was trimmed by 5 bases and the J gene end by 8 bases; junction bases not matched to a gene: 8. The CDR3 loop spans 14 amino acids. The CDR3 loop reads CASSWGDRGPGYTF. The CDR3 DNA reads as TGTGCCAGCAGTTGGGGTGACAGGGGGCCGGGCTACACCTTC.

This clone has only a few counts. V and J are TRBV6-5 and TRBJ1-3; TRBD1 is a possible D gene (5 bases). Looked up from germline, CDR1 is MNHEY and CDR2 is SVGAGI. The CDR3 runs to 14 residues. Trimming pared 7 bases from V and 3 bases from J, leaving 13 bases between. In nucleotides, the CDR3 is TGTGCCAGCACAGAACGCGGGGGTGGAAACACCATATATTTT. This gives the protein CASTERGGGNTIYF.

This rearrangement joins TRBV25-1 to TRBJ2-5, with TRBD1 matching over 10 bases. The CDR3 runs to 16 residues. Germline-derived CDR1 and CDR2 are MGHDK and SYGVNS. V gave up 0 bases and J gave up 4 bases; unmatched junction bases: 5. The CDR3 sequence: CASSEYKGQGRETQYF. In DNA form, the CDR3 reads TGTGCCAGCAGTGAATATAAGGGACAGGGGCGAGAGACCCAGTACTTC.

The CDR3 sequence: CASSPDRGVSGANVLTF. The CDR3 DNA reads TGTGCCAGCAGCCCGGACAGGGGTGTCTCTGGGGCCAACGTCCTGACTTTC. This chain links TRBV7-6 with TRBJ2-6; 9 bases line up with TRBD1. V lost 5 bases to trimming and J lost 0 bases; unmatched junction nucleotides: 5. The length of the CDR3 is 17 residues. The V gene's germline CDR1 is SGHVS and CDR2 FNYEAQ. Combining the CDR3 with reference TRBV7-6 and TRBJ2-6 gives the whole variable domain GAGVSQSPRYKVTKRGQDVALRCDPISGHVSLYWYRQALGQGPEFLTYFNYEAQQDKSGLPNDRFSAERPEGSISTLTIQRTEQRDSAMYRCASSPDRGVSGANVLTFGAGSRLTVL.

The J gene is TRBJ2-7, the V gene TRBV27; a possible D gene is TRBD2 (5 bases). Trimming took off 6 bases at V and 6 bases at J, with 24 bases between the two ends. The CDR3 length is 16 residues. Germline V gene data show CDR1 as MNHEY and CDR2 as SMNVEV (reference sequence). Here the CDR3 DNA reads TGTGCCAGCAGCCCCGCAACGGGGTCATTCTTTATCGAGCAGTACTTC. Encoded protein: CASSPATGSFFIEQYF.

V gene TRBV30 combines with J gene TRBJ1-5; possible D gene TRBD1, 6 bases. V gave up 0 bases and J gave up 6 bases, with 24 bases separating them. CDR3 length: 18 residues. Germline V gives CDR1 GTSNPN, CDR2 SVGIG (reference sequence). CDR3 coding DNA: TGTGCCTGGAGTGTGCGTTGGCTATCAGGCAGGGGTGCTCAGCCCCAGCATTTT. This gives the protein CAWSVRWLSGRGAQPQHF. Combining the CDR3 with reference TRBV30 and TRBJ1-5 gives the whole variable domain SQTIHQWPATLVQPVGSPLSLECTVEGTSNPNLYWYRQAAGRGLQLLFYSVGIGQISSEVPQNLSASRPQDRQFILSSKKLLLSDSGFYLCAWSVRWLSGRGAQPQHFGDGTRLSIL.

The rearrangement uses TRBV4-1 and TRBJ1-2, with 7 bases identical to TRBD1. Germline loops: CDR1 MGHRA, CDR2 YSYEKL. With 2 bases clipped from V and 4 bases from J, the junction kept 13 bases outside the gene matches. This CDR3 contains 17 residues. In DNA form, the CDR3 reads TGCGCCAGCAGCCAACCTCGACAGGGAACGCCAGGCTATGGCTACACCTTC. Translated, it gives CASSQPRQGTPGYGYTF.

V and J are TRBV2 and TRBJ2-7, with TRBD2 matching over 12 bases. The V gene's germline CDR1 is SNHLY and CDR2 FYNNEI. V lost 4 bases and J lost 0; bases outside the gene matches: 19. The CDR3 has 21 residues. CDR3 sequence (DNA): TGTGCCAGCAGTGCCCCCCCCACTAGCGGGGGGTTAAAGGGGGCCTCCTACGAGCAGTACTTC. This sequence encodes CASSAPPTSGGLKGASYEQYF.

The chain uses TRBV11-3 and TRBJ2-2, with D possibly being TRBD1 (5 bases). The V gene lost 5 bases and the J gene lost 1 base, with 11 bases spanning the gap. This CDR3 is 15 amino acids long. Germline loops: CDR1 SGHNT, CDR2 YENEEA. CDR3 in DNA: TGTGCCAGCAGCCACAGGACGGTGAACACCGGGGAGCTGTTTTTT. Translated: CASSHRTVNTGELFF.

The rearrangement joins TRBV7-3 to TRBJ1-3; TRBD1 is a possible D gene (5 bases). CDR3 size: 17 residues. Germline V gene lookup returns CDR1 SGHTA and CDR2 FQGTGA. The V and J ends lost 1 base and 0 bases respectively, with 13 bases between them. DNA for the CDR3: TGTGCCAGCAGCTTAAAAGGGGCTGGAACCTCTGGAAACACCATATATTTT. Translated: CASSLKGAGTSGNTIYF.

The chain combines TRBV4-1 with TRBJ1-5; 7 nucleotides line up with TRBD1. CDR1 and CDR2 from the germline V gene are MGHRA and YSYEKL. The CDR3 is 15 residues long. After removal of 0 bases from V and 4 bases from J, the junction contained 3 bases not matched to a gene. The CDR3 region is CASSQDGTENQPQHF. CDR3 bases: TGCGCCAGCAGCCAAGATGGGACAGAGAATCAGCCCCAGCATTTT.

The CDR3 region has the DNA TGTGCCAGCATTGCCAGCGCCTATGGCTACACCTTC. This gives the protein CASIASAYGYTF. The chain uses TRBV2 and TRBJ1-2; no reliable D call. Germline V CDR1 and CDR2: SNHLY, FYNNEI. Between the trimmed V and J ends, which lost 7 bases and 4 bases, there was a span of 10 bases. The CDR3 length is 12 residues.

The CDR3 here is CASSQDARGGGYTF. Written as DNA, the CDR3 is TGTGCCAGCAGCCAAGATGCCAGGGGCGGTGGCTACACCTTC. The chain uses TRBV3-1 (or the pseudogene TRBV3-2) and TRBJ1-2; TRBD1 is a possible D gene (6 bases). This CDR3 has 14 amino acids. Trimming pared 0 bases from V and 7 bases from J, leaving 12 bases between. The germline V gene has CDR1 LGHDT and CDR2 YNNKEL (reference sequence).

The rearrangement joins TRBV5-1 to TRBJ2-3; 7 bases align to TRBD2. J lost 1 base, V lost 1 base, and 3 bases had no gene match. From germline, CDR1 is SGHRS and CDR2 YFSETQ. This CDR3 comprises 15 residues. The DNA for the CDR3 is TGCGCCAGCAGCTTGCCTGGGGGGGGCACAGATACGCAGTATTTT. Amino acid sequence: CASSLPGGGTDTQYF.